Listed here are 8 T cell receptor beta chains from one sample, sequenced in a study of somatic mutations in cytotoxic T cells in rheumatoid arthritis. Assay: immunoSEQ multiplex PCR; the TCRdb copy retains only in-frame clones and omits some. This table has 15,000 to 20,000 clones, roughly 78% appearing once. The material sequenced was CD8+ T cells sorted from blood. The receptors stem from a woman in her 50s with rheumatoid arthritis.

Here the CDR3 DNA reads TGTGCCAGCAGCTCGCTTGAGGGCGCTGAAGCTTTCTTT. It encodes CASSSLEGAEAFF. V is TRBV5-5 and J is TRBJ1-1, with D hard to call. The CDR3 is 13 amino acids. Trimming shortened V by 3 bases and J by 6 bases, and 12 bases separated the two germline ends. From germline, CDR1 is SGHKS and CDR2 YYEKEE (reference sequence).

This clone has just one count. The chain couples TRBV11-3 to TRBJ2-1; D is uncertain. This CDR3 has 17 amino acids. V was pared by 5 bases and J by 0 bases, with 17 bases between. The germline CDR1 and CDR2 sequences are SGHNT and YENEEA. CDR3 bases: TGTGCCAGCAGCCACCCCAGCGACGGTAGCTCCTACAATGAGCAGTTCTTC. Translated: CASSHPSDGSSYNEQFF.

Notes on this clone: Relative to the germline gene, one junction end is altered; a read error may explain this. Other nucleotide sequences from this sample produce the same CDR3. This sequence joins TRBV5-4 and TRBJ2-5, with 10 bases aligning to TRBD1. This CDR3 comprises 16 residues. The germline gives CDR1 SGHNT, CDR2 YYREEE (reference sequence). DNA of the CDR3: TGTGCTAGCAGCCCGGGACAGGGGACTATCCAAGAGACCCAGTACTTC. Amino acid sequence: CASSPGQGTIQETQYF. The full variable domain, completed using reference TRBV5-4 and TRBJ2-5, is ETGVTQSPTHLIKTRGQQVTLRCSSQSGHNTVSWYQQALGQGPQFIFQYYREEENGRGNFPPRFSGLQFPNYSSELNVNALELDDSALYLCASSPGQGTIQETQYFGPGTRLLVL.

The DNA of the CDR3 is TGTGCCAGCAGCCCAGGCGGGGGGGTGCGCGAGCAGTACTTC. It encodes CASSPGGGVREQYF. The chain has TRBV7-9 and TRBJ2-7; the match to TRBD2 covers 9 bases. CDR1 SEHNR and CDR2 FQNEAQ come from the germline V gene (reference sequence). After removal of 5 bases from V and 6 bases from J, the junction contained 8 bases not matched to a gene. This CDR3 is 14 amino acids long.

The chain combines TRBV19 with TRBJ2-1; a weak D match, TRBD2 (6 bases). The CDR3 sequence is 15 residues long. Germline V CDR1 and CDR2: LNHDA, SQIVND (reference sequence). Trimming cost V 6 bases and J 6 bases, with 18 bases left between them. DNA for the CDR3: TGTGCCAGTAGGGCAGGACACTCGGGAGCCAATGAGCAGTTCTTC. The encoded protein is CASRAGHSGANEQFF. Full variable domain (outside the CDR3, taken from reference TRBV19 and TRBJ2-1): DGGITQSPKYLFRKEGQNVTLSCEQNLNHDAMYWYRQDPGQGLRLIYYSQIVNDFQKGDIAEGYSVSREKKESFPLTVTSAQKNPTAFYLCASRAGHSGANEQFFGPGTRLTVL.

The rearrangement joins TRBV2 to TRBJ2-2; TRBD1 matches 7 bases. Trimming cost V 5 bases and J 1 base; bases outside gene matches: 13. The CDR3 contains 18 residues. Germline-derived CDR1 and CDR2 are SNHLY and FYNNEI. The CDR3 coding sequence is TGTGCCAGCAGTTCCCCCTTAGGGGGCAGTGGGAACACCGGGGAGCTGTTTTTT. Amino acid sequence: CASSSPLGGSGNTGELFF.

For the CDR3, the DNA is TGTGCCAGTTACGCAGGGGAGGTGAACACTGAAGCTTTCTTT. Encoded protein: CASYAGEVNTEAFF. The rearrangement links TRBV19 to TRBJ1-1; D perhaps matches TRBD1 (6 bases). V was clipped by 8 bases and J by 0 bases, with 13 bases between them. The CDR3 loop spans 14 amino acids. The germline gives CDR1 LNHDA, CDR2 SQIVND (reference sequence).

This clone has only one observation. The chain combines TRBV14 with TRBJ1-2, with D possibly being TRBD1 (5 bases). This CDR3 spans 15 amino acids. Germline CDR1 reads SGHDN; CDR2 reads FVKESK. Trimming took off 4 bases at V and 0 bases at J, with 12 bases between the two ends. Written as DNA, the CDR3 is TGTGCCAGCAGCCGTCAGGGAACACCTAACTATGGCTACACCTTC. Residues: CASSRQGTPNYGYTF.